This T cell receptor beta chain was profiled in a study of spatial heterogeneity in lung cancer. Study-wide context: In raw reads, more than eight appearances on average were recorded for each unique TCR and UMI combination. Whole-study findings and limits: Ubiquitous expanded tumor TCRs showed up in blood more at resection than follow-up.

Indicated time point: sample taken at primary tumor resection. Unsorted whole RNA of tumor, nontumor lung or frozen PBMC was sequenced. Via MiXCR, TCRdb re-called the 5' RACE reads, giving one row per CDR3 protein. Of tens of thousands of distinct CDR3 sequences listed, more than 10% are singletons. As concerns this clonotype: Its antigen remains unidentified.

The germline V gene encodes CDR1 GTSNPN and CDR2 SVGIG (reference sequence). Unmatched junction bases numbered 4, after V lost 0 bases and J lost 4 bases. This CDR3 has 15 amino acids. Sequences were derived from PBMCs, sampled at surgery. The origin of this receptor is a male donor with early-stage non-small cell lung cancer. The chain employs TRBV30 and TRBJ2-5; TRBD1 agrees at 11 bases. The CDR3 DNA follows: TGTGCCTGGAGTGTATTGGGACAGGGGGGAGAGACCCAGTACTTC. Amino acids: CAWSVLGQGGETQYF. Combining the CDR3 with reference TRBV30 and TRBJ2-5 gives the whole variable domain SQTIHQWPATLVQPVGSPLSLECTVEGTSNPNLYWYRQAAGRGLQLLFYSVGIGQISSEVPQNLSASRPQDRQFILSSKKLLLSDSGFYLCAWSVLGQGGETQYFGPGTRLLVL.